The 14 T cell receptor beta chains listed next were all sequenced from one sample in a study of blood T cells in healthy people across ages. The authors ran a second PCR of about 7 to 11 cycles using a sample-barcoded 5' primer and a J-beta primer mix. From the 5' RACE reads, TCRdb called clonotypes with MiXCR, one entry per CDR3 protein. The repertoire holds a few hundred thousand distinct CDR3 sequences, with about 49% as singletons. Material: blood. These receptors were obtained from a man aged 55 to 70 in good health.

This clonotype occurred a few times. The rearrangement links TRBV9 to TRBJ2-5; tentatively, D is TRBD2 (7 bases). V lost 0 bases to trimming and J lost 11 bases, with 32 bases between them. The germline CDR1 and CDR2 sequences are SGDLS and YYNGEE. CDR3 length equals 19 residues. CDR3 residues: CASSVAAWGGLARTDEQYF. The CDR3 coding sequence is TGTGCCAGCAGCGTAGCGGCTTGGGGGGGGCTAGCGAGGACTGATGAGCAGTACTTC.

The chain combines TRBV12-3 or TRBV12-4 with TRBJ2-5; D is undetermined. The CDR3 runs 12 residues. V was cut by 3 bases and J by 4 bases, with 6 bases left in between. CDR3 protein: CASSFFPETQYF. Written as DNA, the CDR3 is TGTGCCAGCAGTTTTTTCCCAGAGACCCAGTACTTC.

The chain recombines TRBV5-4 with TRBJ1-2; 9 nucleotides match TRBD1. The CDR3 runs 13 residues. Germline CDR1 reads SGHNT; CDR2 reads YYREEE (reference sequence). V shed 2 bases, J shed 7 bases, and the junction held 3 bases outside the gene matches. The CDR3 DNA sequence: TGTGCCAGCAGCTTTACAGGGGGCGGTGGCTACACCTTC. This codes for CASSFTGGGGYTF.

The chain links TRBV29-1 to TRBJ2-1; 7 bases match TRBD1. Germline trimming cut 1 base from V and 4 bases from J; bases unmatched to any gene: 7. Germline V gives CDR1 SQVTM, CDR2 ANQGSEA. The CDR3 length is 15 residues. The CDR3: CSVEVWDSNYNEQFF. As DNA, the CDR3 is TGCAGCGTTGAAGTTTGGGACAGCAATTACAATGAGCAGTTCTTC.

As regards this clonotype: Its ends do not fully match the called genes, so a read error is possible. The V call is TRBV7-2, the J call TRBJ2-5; 10 nucleotides agree with TRBD2. The germline CDR1 and CDR2 sequences are SGHTA and FQGNSA. The CDR3 has 14 amino acids. The CDR3 sequence is CASRVAGGPEAQYF. The CDR3 DNA is TGTGCCAGCAGGGTAGCGGGAGGACCAGAGGCCCAGTACTTC.

V gene TRBV12-3 or TRBV12-4 combines with J gene TRBJ2-7; the D gene is possibly TRBD2 (6 bases). Trimming removed 7 bases at V and 7 bases at J, with 23 bases between. The CDR3 runs 15 residues. This CDR3 is CASINVRGSYNEQYF. The CDR3 DNA sequence: TGTGCCAGCATTAATGTTCGGGGGTCCTACAATGAGCAGTACTTC.

The chain couples TRBV5-5 to TRBJ1-4; weak D call: TRBD1 (6 bases). The CDR3 is 15 amino acids. V was trimmed by 6 bases and J by 0 bases, leaving 12 bases between them. Per germline, CDR1 SGHKS and CDR2 YYEKEE (reference sequence). CDR3 amino acids: CASTPRTATNEKLFF. CDR3 DNA sequence: TGTGCCAGCACCCCGAGGACAGCAACTAATGAAAAACTGTTTTTT.

This chain connects TRBV24-1 to TRBJ2-4; TRBD1 matches 10 bases. This CDR3 is 14 amino acids long. The trim removed 9 bases at V and 5 bases at J, leaving 6 bases unmatched. Germline V lookup: CDR1 KGHDR, CDR2 SFDVKD. CDR3 sequence reads: CATQGGTGENIQYF. For the CDR3, the DNA is TGTGCCACCCAAGGAGGGACAGGGGAAAACATTCAGTACTTC.

This clonotype was recorded once. This clone may be a read error of a much larger clone one base away. V is TRBV7-3 and J is TRBJ2-3, with 9 bases matching TRBD2. This CDR3 region has 15 residues. Germline CDR1 is SGHTA and CDR2 is FQGTGA. The CDR3 DNA follows: TGTGTCAGCAGCTTAGGGAGCGGGAGGCTAGATACGCAGTATTTT. Its translation: CVSSLGSGRLDTQYF.

The chain links TRBV20-1 to TRBJ2-2, with D hard to call. This CDR3 region has 14 residues. In germline, CDR1 is DFQATT, CDR2 SNEGSKA (reference sequence). V was clipped by 6 bases and J by 2 bases, with 13 bases between them. The CDR3 reads CSASRATNTGELFF. The CDR3, as DNA: TGCAGTGCGTCGCGCGCCACAAACACCGGGGAGCTGTTTTTT.

The V and J genes are TRBV7-8 and TRBJ2-7; D is ambiguous. Germline V CDR1 and CDR2: SGHVS, FQNEAQ. The V and J ends lost 4 bases and 6 bases respectively, with 13 bases between them. This CDR3 has 13 amino acids. The CDR3 loop is CASSSSKYLEQYF. DNA for the CDR3: TGTGCCAGCAGCTCCTCGAAGTATCTCGAGCAGTACTTC.

The rearrangement links TRBV6-5 to TRBJ2-1; 10 nucleotides line up with TRBD1. V shed 0 bases and J 4 bases; nucleotides not matched to a gene: 18. Germline V gene sequence: CDR1 MNHEY, CDR2 SVGAGI. The CDR3 has 21 amino acids. The CDR3 nucleotides are TGTGCCAGCAGTTACTCGAAGCAGGGACAGGGGATGAGGTCTACGTACAATGAGCAGTTCTTC. Amino acid sequence: CASSYSKQGQGMRSTYNEQFF.

The chain uses TRBV14 and TRBJ2-7, with no clear D. This CDR3 is 14 amino acids long. V lost 2 bases to trimming and J lost 4 bases, with 12 bases between them. Germline-derived CDR1 and CDR2 are SGHDN and FVKESK. The CDR3 sequence: CASSQYPATYEQYF. In DNA form, the CDR3 reads TGTGCCAGCAGCCAATATCCAGCGACATACGAGCAGTACTTC.

The chain employs TRBV2 and TRBJ2-7, with 7 bases identical to TRBD1. The CDR3 runs to 13 residues. V was pared by 7 bases and J by 6 bases, with 9 bases of the junction left unmatched. Germline V lookup: CDR1 SNHLY, CDR2 FYNNEI. CDR3 loop: CASIETGIREQYF. CDR3 nucleotides: TGTGCCAGCATCGAGACAGGGATTCGCGAGCAGTACTTC.